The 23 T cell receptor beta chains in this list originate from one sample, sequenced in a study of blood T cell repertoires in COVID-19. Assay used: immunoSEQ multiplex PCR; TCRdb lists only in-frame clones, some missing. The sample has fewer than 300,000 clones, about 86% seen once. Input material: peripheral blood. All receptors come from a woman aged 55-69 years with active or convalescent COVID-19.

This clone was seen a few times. The CDR3 here is CATSTGREGNQPQHF. The CDR3 nucleotides are TGTGCCACCAGCACCGGCCGGGAGGGCAATCAGCCCCAGCATTTT. The J gene is TRBJ1-5, the V gene TRBV15; D gene ambiguous. Trimming removed 4 bases at V and 2 bases at J, with 12 bases between. CDR1 is LNHNV and CDR2 is YYDKDF in the germline V gene (reference sequence). This CDR3 is 15 amino acids long.

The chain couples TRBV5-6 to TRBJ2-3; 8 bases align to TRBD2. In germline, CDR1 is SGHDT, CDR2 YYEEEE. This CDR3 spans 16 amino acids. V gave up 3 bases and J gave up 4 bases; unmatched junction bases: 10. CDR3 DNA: TGTGCCAGCAGCTCTCCCAGCGGGGGTGCCCCAGATACGCAGTATTTT. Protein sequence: CASSSPSGGAPDTQYF.

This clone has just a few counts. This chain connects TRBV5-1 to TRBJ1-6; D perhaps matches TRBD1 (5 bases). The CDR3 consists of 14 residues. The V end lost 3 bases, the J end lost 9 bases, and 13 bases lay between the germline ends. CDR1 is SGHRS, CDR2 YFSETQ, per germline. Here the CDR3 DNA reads TGCGCCAGCAGCTCACTGGCGGGGGGTTCACCCCTCCACTTT. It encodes CASSSLAGGSPLHF.

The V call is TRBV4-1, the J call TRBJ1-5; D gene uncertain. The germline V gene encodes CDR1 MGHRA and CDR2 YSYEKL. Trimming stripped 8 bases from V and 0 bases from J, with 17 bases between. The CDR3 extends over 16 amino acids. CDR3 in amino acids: CASGGIGSTSNQPQHF. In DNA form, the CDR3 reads TGCGCCAGCGGAGGAATAGGCAGTACTAGCAATCAGCCCCAGCATTTT.

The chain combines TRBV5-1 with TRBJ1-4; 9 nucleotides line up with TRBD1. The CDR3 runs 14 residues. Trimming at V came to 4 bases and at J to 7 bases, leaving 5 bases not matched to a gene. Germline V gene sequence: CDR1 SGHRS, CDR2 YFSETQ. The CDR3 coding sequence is TGCGCCAGCAGCCAAGGACAGGGGAGTGAAAAACTGTTTTTT. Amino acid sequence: CASSQGQGSEKLFF.

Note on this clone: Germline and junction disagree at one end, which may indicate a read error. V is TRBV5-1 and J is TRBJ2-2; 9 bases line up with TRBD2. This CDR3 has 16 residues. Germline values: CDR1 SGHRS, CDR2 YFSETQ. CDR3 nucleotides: TGCGCCCGCAGCGTTACTCGCGGGGGGGCGACCGGGGAGCTGTTTTTT. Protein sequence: CARSVTRGGATGELFF. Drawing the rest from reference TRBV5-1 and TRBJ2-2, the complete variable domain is KAGVTQTPRYLIKTRGQQVTLSCSPISGHRSVSWYQQTPGQGLQFLFEYFSETQRNKGNFPGRFSGRQFSNSRSEMNVSTLELGDSALYLCARSVTRGGATGELFFGEGSRLTVL.

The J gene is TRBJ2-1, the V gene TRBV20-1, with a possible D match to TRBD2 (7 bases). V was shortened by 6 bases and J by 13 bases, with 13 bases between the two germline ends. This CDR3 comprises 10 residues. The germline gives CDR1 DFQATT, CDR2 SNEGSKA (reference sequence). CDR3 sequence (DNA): TGCAGTGCGGGGGGGGCTTCTCAGTTCTTC. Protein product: CSAGGASQFF.

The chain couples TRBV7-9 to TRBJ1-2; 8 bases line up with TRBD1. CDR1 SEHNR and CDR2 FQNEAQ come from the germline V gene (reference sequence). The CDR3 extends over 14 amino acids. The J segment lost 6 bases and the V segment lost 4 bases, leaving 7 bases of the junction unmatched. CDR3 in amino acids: CASSSTDRGDGYTF. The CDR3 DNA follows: TGTGCCAGCAGCTCTACCGACAGGGGAGATGGCTACACCTTC.

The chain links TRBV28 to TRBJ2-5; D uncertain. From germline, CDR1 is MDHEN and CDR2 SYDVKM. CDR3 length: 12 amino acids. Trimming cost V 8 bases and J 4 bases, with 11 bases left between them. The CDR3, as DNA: TGTGCCAGCCGGGTCCGCGGAGAGACCCAGTACTTC. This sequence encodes CASRVRGETQYF. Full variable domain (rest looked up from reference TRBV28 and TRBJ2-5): DVKVTQSSRYLVKRTGEKVFLECVQDMDHENMFWYRQDPGLGLRLIYFSYDVKMKEKGDIPEGYSVSREKKERFSLILESASTNQTSMYLCASRVRGETQYFGPGTRLLVL.

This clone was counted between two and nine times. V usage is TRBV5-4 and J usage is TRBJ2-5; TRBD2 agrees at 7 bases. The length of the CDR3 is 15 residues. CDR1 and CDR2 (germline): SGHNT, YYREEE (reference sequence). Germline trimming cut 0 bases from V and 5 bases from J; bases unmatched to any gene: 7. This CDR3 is CASSLGGASGETQYF. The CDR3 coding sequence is TGTGCCAGCAGCTTGGGCGGGGCTAGCGGTGAGACCCAGTACTTC.

The CDR3 DNA is TGTGCTAGTACAACCGGGATTGCTAACTATGGCTACACCTTC. Its protein is CASTTGIANYGYTF. The V call is TRBV12-5, the J call TRBJ1-2; D gene unclear. Germline V gene data show CDR1 as LGHNT and CDR2 as FRNRAP. Trimming took 8 bases from V and 0 from J, leaving 13 bases between them. CDR3 length: 14 amino acids. The complete variable domain, with remaining parts taken from reference TRBV12-5 and TRBJ1-2, reads DARVTQTPRHKVTEMGQEVTMRCQPILGHNTVFWYRQTMMQGLELLAYFRNRAPLDDSGMPKDRFSAEMPDATLATLKIQPSEPRDSAVYFCASTTGIANYGYTFGSGTRLTVV.

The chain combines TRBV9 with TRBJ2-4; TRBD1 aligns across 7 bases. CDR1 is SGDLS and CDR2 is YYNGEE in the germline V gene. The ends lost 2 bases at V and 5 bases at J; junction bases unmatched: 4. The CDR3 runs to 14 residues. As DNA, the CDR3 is TGTGCCAGCAGCGTGACCGGGACAGAAAACATTCAGTACTTC. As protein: CASSVTGTENIQYF.

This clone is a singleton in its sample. CDR3 sequence: CAISAPQGPVLRTGELFF. In DNA form, the CDR3 reads TGTGCCATCAGTGCCCCCCAGGGCCCTGTGCTTCGGACCGGGGAGCTGTTTTTT. The chain is built from TRBV10-3 and TRBJ2-2; tentatively, D is TRBD1 (5 bases). This CDR3 region has 18 residues. V was trimmed by 4 bases and J by 5 bases, leaving 23 bases between them. Per the germline V gene, CDR1 is ENHRY and CDR2 is SYGVKD.

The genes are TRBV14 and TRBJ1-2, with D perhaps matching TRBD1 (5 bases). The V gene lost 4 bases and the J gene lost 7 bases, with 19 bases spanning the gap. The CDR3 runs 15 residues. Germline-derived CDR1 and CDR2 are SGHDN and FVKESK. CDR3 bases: TGTGCCAGCAGCCGAGTACCGGGAGGGGCGGGTGGCTACACCTTC. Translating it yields CASSRVPGGAGGYTF. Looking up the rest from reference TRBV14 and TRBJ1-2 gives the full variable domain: EAGVTQFPSHSVIEKGQTVTLRCDPISGHDNLYWYRRVMGKEIKFLLHFVKESKQDESGMPNNRFLAERTGGTYSTLKVQPAELEDSGVYFCASSRVPGGAGGYTFGSGTRLTVV.

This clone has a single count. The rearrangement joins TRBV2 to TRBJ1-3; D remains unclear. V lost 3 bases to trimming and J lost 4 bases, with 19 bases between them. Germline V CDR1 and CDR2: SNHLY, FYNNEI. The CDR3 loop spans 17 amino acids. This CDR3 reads CASSDGSSRGIGNTIYF. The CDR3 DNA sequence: TGTGCCAGCAGTGACGGGAGTTCTCGGGGAATCGGAAACACCATATATTTT. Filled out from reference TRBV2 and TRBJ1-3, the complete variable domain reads EPEVTQTPSHQVTQMGQEVILRCVPISNHLYFYWYRQILGQKVEFLVSFYNNEISEKSEIFDDQFSVERPDGSNFTLKIRSTKLEDSAMYFCASSDGSSRGIGNTIYFGEGSWLTVV.

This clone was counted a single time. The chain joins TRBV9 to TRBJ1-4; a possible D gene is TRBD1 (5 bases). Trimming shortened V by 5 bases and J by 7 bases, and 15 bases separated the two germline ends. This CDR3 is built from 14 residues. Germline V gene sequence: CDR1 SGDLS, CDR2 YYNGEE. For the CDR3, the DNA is TGTGCCAGCAGTGGTGGAGGGGTCGGTGAAAAACTGTTTTTT. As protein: CASSGGGVGEKLFF.

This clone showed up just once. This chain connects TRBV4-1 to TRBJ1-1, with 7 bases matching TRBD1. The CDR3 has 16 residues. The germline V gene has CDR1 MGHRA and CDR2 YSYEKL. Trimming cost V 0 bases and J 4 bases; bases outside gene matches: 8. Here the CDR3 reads CASSQETGRFGTEAFF. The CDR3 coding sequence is TGCGCCAGCAGCCAAGAGACAGGGAGGTTTGGCACTGAAGCTTTCTTT.

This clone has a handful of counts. The CDR3 nucleotides read TGTGCCAGCAGGCGAACGACGGGGAACGAGCAGTACTTC. This gives the protein CASRRTTGNEQYF. The chain carries TRBV6-5 and TRBJ2-7, with TRBD2 as a possible D gene (5 bases). Trimming cost V 6 bases and J 5 bases, with 14 bases left between them. CDR1 and CDR2 (germline): MNHEY, SVGAGI. The CDR3 extends over 13 amino acids.

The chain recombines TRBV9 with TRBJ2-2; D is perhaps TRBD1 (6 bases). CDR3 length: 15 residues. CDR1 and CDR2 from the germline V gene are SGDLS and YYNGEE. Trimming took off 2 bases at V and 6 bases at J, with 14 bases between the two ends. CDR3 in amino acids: CASSVWGQGAGELFF. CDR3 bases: TGTGCCAGCAGCGTTTGGGGGCAGGGAGCCGGGGAGCTGTTTTTT.

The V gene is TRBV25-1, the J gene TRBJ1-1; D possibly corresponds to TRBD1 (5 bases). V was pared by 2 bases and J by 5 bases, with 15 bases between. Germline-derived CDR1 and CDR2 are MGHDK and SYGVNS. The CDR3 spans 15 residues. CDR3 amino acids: CASSERQGGRTEAFF. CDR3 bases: TGTGCCAGCAGTGAACGTCAGGGTGGGAGGACTGAAGCTTTCTTT.

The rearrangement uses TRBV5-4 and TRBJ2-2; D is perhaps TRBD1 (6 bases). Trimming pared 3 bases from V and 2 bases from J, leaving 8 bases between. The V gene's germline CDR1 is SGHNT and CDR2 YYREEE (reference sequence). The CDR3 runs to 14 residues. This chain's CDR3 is CASSSGQNTGELFF. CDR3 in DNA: TGTGCCAGCAGCTCGGGACAAAACACCGGGGAGCTGTTTTTT.

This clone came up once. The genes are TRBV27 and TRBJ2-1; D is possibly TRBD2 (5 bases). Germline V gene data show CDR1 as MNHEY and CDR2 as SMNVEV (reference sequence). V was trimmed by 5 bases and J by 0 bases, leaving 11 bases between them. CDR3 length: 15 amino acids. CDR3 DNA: TGTGCCAGCAGTCCCGACTACCGCTCCTACAATGAGCAGTTCTTC. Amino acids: CASSPDYRSYNEQFF.

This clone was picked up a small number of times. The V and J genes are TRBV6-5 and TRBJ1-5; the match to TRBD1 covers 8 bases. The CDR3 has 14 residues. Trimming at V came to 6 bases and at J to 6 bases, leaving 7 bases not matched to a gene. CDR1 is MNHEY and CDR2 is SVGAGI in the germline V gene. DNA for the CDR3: TGTGCCAGCAGCCTGGACAGGGCGGCTCAGCCCCAGCATTTT. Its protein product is CASSLDRAAQPQHF.